The present T cell receptor (beta chain) was sequenced within a study of blood T cell repertoires in COVID-19. The wider study: Samples representing acute and convalescent COVID-19 were sourced from the United States, Italy and Spain. T cells, B-cell-depleted T cells, or PBMCs provided the cDNA or gDNA that served as material.

From germline, CDR1 is LNHDA and CDR2 SQIVND (reference sequence). V was pared by 4 bases and J by 0 bases, with 9 bases between. The CDR3 covers 14 residues. The protocol was immunoSEQ multiplex PCR, while the TCRdb copy is restricted to in-frame clones and leaves out a portion. The sample has around 330,000 clones, around 85% seen once. The study assigned cohorts using participant-reported clinical history. The chain links TRBV19 to TRBJ1-1, with a weak D call TRBD1 (5 bases). The source material was PBMCs or T cells enriched from blood (not recorded which). The sequence was collected from a woman aged 30 to 39 who had been exposed to COVID-19. The CDR3 bases are TGTGCCAGTAGTACGGGACTGTTGAACACTGAAGCTTTCTTT. It is translated as CASSTGLLNTEAFF.